The 27 T cell receptor beta chains below all came from one sample that was sequenced in a study of OX40 agonist ivuxolimab in advanced cancers. Profiled with immunoSEQ multiplex PCR; TCRdb holds only in-frame clones, not every one. Here the sample spans about 72,000 clones, approximately 90% being singletons. The source was CD4+ or CD8+ T cells sorted from blood, collected in a trial of the OX40 agonist ivuxolimab. These receptors all stem from an adult with an advanced solid tumor such as melanoma, head and neck, liver or kidney cancer.

Points on this clone: One end of the junction is discordant with germline, which a read error may explain. The chain carries TRBV6-1 and TRBJ1-2; 7 nucleotides match TRBD1. The CDR3 is 16 residues long. The germline CDR1 and CDR2 sequences are MNHNS and SASEGT. The CDR3 region has the DNA TGTGCCAGCAGAGAAGACCCAGGGGGACCCTACTATGGCTACACCTTC. This codes for CASREDPGGPYYGYTF.

The chain joins TRBV5-8 to TRBJ1-6, with D possibly matching TRBD1 (6 bases). Trimming removed 4 bases from V and 5 bases from J, with 16 bases in between. The CDR3 consists of 16 residues. Looked up from germline, CDR1 is SGHTS and CDR2 is YDEGEE. This CDR3 is CASSRFRGEHNSPLHF. The CDR3 DNA follows: TGTGCCAGCAGCCGCTTCAGGGGAGAACATAATTCACCCCTCCACTTT.

The chain links TRBV18 to TRBJ2-7; D uncertain. The CDR3 covers 14 residues. The ends were cut back, 0 bases at V and 1 base at J, with 7 bases in the middle. The germline V gene encodes CDR1 KGHSH and CDR2 LQKENI. The DNA for the CDR3 is TGTGCCAGCTCACCACCTGACTCTTCCTACGAGCAGTACTTC. It specifies CASSPPDSSYEQYF. The whole variable domain, remainder taken from reference TRBV18 and TRBJ2-7, is NAGVMQNPRHLVRRRGQEARLRCSPMKGHSHVYWYRQLPEEGLKFMVYLQKENIIDESGMPKERFSAEFPKEGPSILRIQQVVRGDSAAYFCASSPPDSSYEQYFGPGTRLTVT.

CDR3 amino acids: CASSLDGVPLHF. The CDR3, as DNA: TGTGCCAGCAGCTTGGATGGGGTTCCCCTCCACTTT. The chain employs TRBV5-4 and TRBJ1-6; D is undetermined. Germline V gene data show CDR1 as SGHNT and CDR2 as YYREEE (reference sequence). Trimming shortened V by 0 bases and J by 13 bases, and 8 bases separated the two germline ends. The CDR3 has 12 amino acids.

A single count supports this clone. In DNA, the CDR3 is TGCGCCAGCAGCCAAGATGAGGGGCTGGGGACCCAGTACTTC. Translation: CASSQDEGLGTQYF. The chain has TRBV4-1 and TRBJ2-5; D tentatively fits TRBD1 or TRBD2 (5 bases each). CDR1 and CDR2 (germline): MGHRA, YSYEKL. V was trimmed by 0 bases and J by 7 bases, leaving 12 bases between them. This CDR3 has 14 amino acids.

This clone has just one count. The rearrangement links TRBV5-8 to TRBJ2-5; D call uncertain. V was clipped by 1 base and J by 4 bases, with 20 bases between them. The CDR3 totals 17 residues. Germline V gene sequence: CDR1 SGHTS, CDR2 YDEGEE. The DNA of the CDR3 is TGTGCCAGCAGCTTGAGGCTTGGTAGCAGGTCAGGAGAGACCCAGTACTTC. Residues: CASSLRLGSRSGETQYF.

This clone was counted once. CDR3 sequence: CASLGVSTDTQYF. CDR3 sequence (DNA): TGTGCCAGCCTAGGGGTAAGCACAGATACGCAGTATTTT. The chain employs TRBV6-1 and TRBJ2-3, with D perhaps matching TRBD1 (5 bases). Trimming stripped 8 bases from V and 0 bases from J, with 9 bases between. Germline V gene lookup returns CDR1 MNHNS and CDR2 SASEGT. The CDR3 sequence is 13 residues long.

The chain has TRBV7-2 and TRBJ1-2; 11 bases agree with TRBD1. The J segment lost 7 bases and the V segment lost 5 bases, leaving 6 bases of the junction unmatched. The CDR3 runs to 14 residues. Germline CDR1 SGHTA, CDR2 FQGNSA. DNA for the CDR3: TGTGCCAGCAGCATAGGACAGGGGGCGCTTGGCTACACCTTC. Protein product: CASSIGQGALGYTF.

The chain has TRBV11-3 and TRBJ2-1; no reliable D call. V shed 1 base and J shed 10 bases, with 8 bases lying between them. This CDR3 is built from 12 residues. Per the germline V gene, CDR1 is SGHNT and CDR2 is YENEEA. The CDR3 nucleotides are TGTGCCAGCAGCTTAGGGGGATGGGAGCAGTTCTTC. Protein: CASSLGGWEQFF.

The chain is built from TRBV21-1 and TRBJ2-5. TRBV21-1 is marked as a pseudogene. The CDR3 totals 9 residues. The CDR3 loop reads CAIEGTQYF. The DNA of the CDR3 is TGTGCCATCGAAGGGACCCAGTACTTC.

V usage is TRBV6-6 and J usage is TRBJ2-2; D remains ambiguous. Trimming stripped 6 bases from V and 3 bases from J, with 11 bases between. The CDR3 runs to 14 residues. Germline V gene sequence: CDR1 MNHNY, CDR2 SVGAGI (reference sequence). The CDR3 DNA reads as TGTGCCAGCAGCACACCTCTCGACACCGGGGAGCTGTTTTTT. Its protein product is CASSTPLDTGELFF.

This chain uses TRBV6-1 with TRBJ1-3; D gene unclear. The CDR3 spans 16 residues. V was clipped by 4 bases and J by 0 bases, with 13 bases between them. The germline CDR1 and CDR2 sequences are MNHNS and SASEGT. The CDR3 protein is CASSVARRASGNTIYF. The CDR3 DNA is TGTGCCAGCAGTGTGGCCAGACGAGCCTCTGGAAACACCATATATTTT.

V and J are TRBV7-5 and TRBJ1-3. TRBV7-5 is recorded as a pseudogene. The length of the CDR3 is 20 residues. As DNA, the CDR3 is TGTGCCAGAAGCTTAGAGGTCCGGGGGGGGTCAGGGATCTCTGGAAACACCATATATTTT. Translation: CARSLEVRGGSGISGNTIYF.

V usage is TRBV27 and J usage is TRBJ2-5, with TRBD1 as a possible D gene (5 bases). Germline values: CDR1 MNHEY, CDR2 SMNVEV (reference sequence). The CDR3 length is 13 residues. The CDR3: CATSRSDRETQYF. CDR3 bases: TGTGCTACCTCTCGTTCAGACAGAGAGACCCAGTACTTC.

This clone came up a few times. The chain is built from TRBV6-5 and TRBJ1-2; a weak D match, TRBD1 (5 bases). Germline lookup yields CDR1 MNHEY and CDR2 SVGAGI. This CDR3 has 11 residues. Deletions cut 8 bases from V and 2 bases from J, with 6 bases between. The CDR3 coding sequence is TGTGCCAGCGGGGGGAACTATGGCTACACCTTC. Translation gives CASGGNYGYTF.

The chain employs TRBV6-5 and TRBJ1-1; maybe TRBD1 (5 bases). The germline V and J ends were trimmed by 8 bases and 4 bases, with 20 bases remaining between them. CDR3 length equals 15 residues. The V gene's germline CDR1 is MNHEY and CDR2 SVGAGI. The CDR3 sequence: CASGTVGRGGTEAFF. The CDR3 bases are TGTGCCAGCGGGACGGTCGGTCGGGGAGGCACTGAAGCTTTCTTT.

V gene TRBV20-1 combines with J gene TRBJ1-2; D not resolved. Germline V gene sequence: CDR1 DFQATT, CDR2 SNEGSKA (reference sequence). Trimming left V 6 bases short and J 1 base short, with 3 bases between. The CDR3 length is 10 residues. As DNA, the CDR3 is TGCAGTGCCCTTAACTATGGCTACACCTTC. This codes for CSALNYGYTF.

The rearrangement uses TRBV2 and TRBJ2-1; tentatively, D is TRBD1 (5 bases). V was trimmed by 8 bases and J by 3 bases, leaving 11 bases between them. The CDR3 length is 13 residues. CDR1 SNHLY and CDR2 FYNNEI come from the germline V gene. CDR3 loop: CASLQQGYNEQFF. The CDR3 DNA follows: TGTGCCAGCCTGCAGCAGGGCTACAATGAGCAGTTCTTC. Based on the CDR3 plus reference TRBV2 and TRBJ2-1, the full variable domain is EPEVTQTPSHQVTQMGQEVILRCVPISNHLYFYWYRQILGQKVEFLVSFYNNEISEKSEIFDDQFSVERPDGSNFTLKIRSTKLEDSAMYFCASLQQGYNEQFFGPGTRLTVL.

The V call is TRBV6-5, the J call TRBJ1-6; TRBD1 is a possible D gene (5 bases). Trimming cost V 5 bases and J 8 bases, with 16 bases left between them. Germline loops: CDR1 MNHEY, CDR2 SVGAGI. This CDR3 has 15 amino acids. CDR3 nucleotides: TGTGCCAGCAGTACCTCAGGAACAGGTGATTCACCCCTCCACTTT. It yields the protein CASSTSGTGDSPLHF.

The rearrangement links TRBV6-1 to TRBJ2-7; 8 bases are a match to TRBD1. Germline values: CDR1 MNHNS, CDR2 SASEGT. The CDR3 length is 14 residues. The J segment lost 8 bases and the V segment lost 1 base, leaving 7 bases of the junction unmatched. CDR3: CASSEGTGLGKQYF. DNA for the CDR3: TGTGCCAGCAGTGAAGGGACAGGGTTGGGGAAGCAGTACTTC.

V is TRBV5-1 and J is TRBJ2-5; D is possibly TRBD1 or TRBD2 (5 bases each). V was shortened by 2 bases and J by 4 bases, with 12 bases between the two germline ends. Germline V lookup: CDR1 SGHRS, CDR2 YFSETQ. This CDR3 has 14 amino acids. The chain's CDR3 is CASSLTPGRETQYF. The CDR3, as DNA: TGCGCCAGCAGCTTAACCCCGGGACGAGAGACCCAGTACTTC.

This clone was counted between two and nine times. CDR3 sequence: CASSGPGQGASYEQYF. The CDR3 region has the DNA TGTGCCAGCAGTGGCCCGGGACAGGGGGCCTCCTACGAGCAGTACTTC. The gene calls are TRBV6-6 and TRBJ2-7; 12 bases line up with TRBD1. The CDR3 runs to 16 residues. Losses at the gene ends were 5 bases for V and 0 bases for J; bases not matched to a gene: 5. Germline V gives CDR1 MNHNY, CDR2 SVGAGI (reference sequence).

CDR3 region: CASSLKRAENTGELFF. CDR3 DNA sequence: TGTGCCAGCAGCTTAAAGCGGGCGGAGAACACCGGGGAGCTGTTTTTT. The V call is TRBV7-8, the J call TRBJ2-2; D may be TRBD2 (6 bases). The CDR3 contains 16 residues. V was clipped by 2 bases and J by 1 base, with 11 bases between them. CDR1 is SGHVS, CDR2 FQNEAQ, per germline.

The V gene is TRBV18, the J gene TRBJ1-4; D is ambiguous. V gave up 2 bases and J gave up 8 bases, with 12 bases separating them. The CDR3 sequence is 14 residues long. Germline assignment: CDR1 KGHSH and CDR2 LQKENI. The CDR3 DNA reads as TGTGCCAGCTCACCAAAAGGGATTGAGGAAAAACTGTTTTTT. It encodes CASSPKGIEEKLFF.

This chain links TRBV29-1 with TRBJ2-3; D tentatively reads TRBD1 or TRBD2 (6 bases each). V lost 4 bases and J lost 0, with 11 bases in between. The length of the CDR3 is 14 residues. CDR1 and CDR2 (germline): SQVTM, ANQGSEA. The CDR3 protein is CSVGLGGSTDTQYF. CDR3 nucleotides: TGCAGCGTTGGGCTAGGGGGGAGCACAGATACGCAGTATTTT.

The rearrangement joins TRBV2 to TRBJ1-1, with 7 bases aligning to TRBD1. Per the germline V gene, CDR1 is SNHLY and CDR2 is FYNNEI. The V and J ends lost 7 bases and 2 bases, in that order; junction bases with no gene match: 4. CDR3 length equals 13 residues. Here the CDR3 reads CASMGQPNTEAFF. The CDR3 DNA sequence: TGTGCCAGCATGGGACAGCCAAACACTGAAGCTTTCTTT.

The V call is TRBV11-2, the J call TRBJ2-3; D ambiguous. Trimming shortened V by 1 base and J by 1 base, and 6 bases separated the two germline ends. Germline values: CDR1 SGHAT, CDR2 FQNNGV. The CDR3 is 14 amino acids. In DNA, the CDR3 is TGTGCCAGCAGCTTAGGGAGTGGCACAGATACGCAGTATTTT. This translates into CASSLGSGTDTQYF.